Sequencing of this TCR beta chain was carried out in a study of shared clonotypes between healthy human individuals. Whole-study results and caveats: When naive CD4 clonotypes were compared across a few donors, approximately 5% were shared. What naive subsets generally showed was a larger estimated richness than memory subsets showed.

The donors, healthy adults who were HIV-negative, had experienced no recent acute infections or vaccinations. Germline CDR1 is MDHEN and CDR2 is SYDVKM. This CDR3 region has 16 residues. Trimming removed 4 bases at V and 6 bases at J, with 21 bases between. Deep-level running was used for the assay. Measured with immunoSEQ multiplex PCR; TCRdb has only the in-frame clones, and not every one. Of approximately 1,500,000 clones in the sample, 95% to 99% were seen once. Note on this clone: Its antigen is undetermined.

V usage is TRBV28 and J usage is TRBJ1-2; a possible D gene is TRBD1 (5 bases). Sequencing was done on a sample of naive CD4+ T cells sorted from blood. Sample subset: CD45RA+ positively selected. The sequence came from a young man in good health. The CDR3 DNA follows: TGTGCCAGCAGTTCCGCGTCGGGGGGTTTACAGAATGGCTACACCTTC. Translation gives CASSSASGGLQNGYTF.